The T cell receptor beta chain under discussion was sequenced for a study of long-term antiretroviral therapy in people with HIV (dated by TCRdb to 2021 to 2024). With regard to the full study: The earliest samples were collected roughly a decade before the 2015 WHO recommendation for immediate ART, at a time when ART was usually postponed until CD4 counts fell. This retrospective serial study examined whether starting ART and sustained HIV suppression were associated with changes in the composition and diversity of the TRB repertoire in peripheral blood. The cohort contributed under 200 cryopreserved PBMC samples from about 29 adults with confirmed HIV infection, collected serially over a mean of approximately 6 years (range 1-12). Of the roughly 27 participants with HIV, 10 to 11 were female. No cross-contamination during QIAcube processing was seen in test extractions of a monoclonal T-cell line run alongside approximately 36 polyclonal samples.

Inclusion was restricted to participants for whom at least one PBMC sample before ART initiation and at least two post-ART samples were available. Treatment was received in the United States of America by all participants with HIV. Before DNA extraction, cryopreserved samples containing about 0.9-11 million PBMC were thawed and washed. At the time of the earliest PBMC sample for each participant with HIV, ages ranged from roughly 23 to 60 years. PBMC samples were contributed by each participant from 1-4 timepoints before ART initiation and 2-8 timepoints after ART initiation, with a median of 7 samples. For every participant, serial HIV viral load, CD4+ T-cell count, ART history and demographic data were obtained. Genomic DNA was extracted from unsorted PBMC with a Qiagen kit on a QIAcube, processed in batches of 12 samples. As regards this clone: Its antigen target is currently unknown. No base qualities exist here, and no much larger clone lies one base off it.

The immunoSEQ hsTCRB v3.0 assay was used at survey level resolution for TRB variable region sequencing. A depth of roughly 35,000-50,000 T-cell genomes per sample was targeted for TRB sequencing. Pooled TRB libraries were sequenced on an Illumina MiSeq with a v3 150-cycle kit. Regarding the original processing steps: Repertoire analysis was performed in R inside a reproducible Nextflow workflow that covered QC, data transformation and analysis. Custom analyses were implemented in LymphoSeq2, an R package for AIRR-Seq data exploration. A handful of samples that yielded fewer than 5000 total TRB sequences were excluded, so that around 190 HIV repertoires were analyzed. Among the 180 to 200 retained HIV repertoires, about 57 were collected before ART initiation and 120 to 130 after ART initiation. Each repertoire was downsampled to 5000 TRB nucleotide sequences, and summary statistics were averaged across 100 downsampling iterations. TRB sequences were retained for analysis only if CDR3 regions of at least seven amino acids were present. A Shannon entropy-derived clonality score and the Gini coefficient were used to measure diversity. In the repertoire networks, any two of the top 5000 CDR3 amino acid sequences were connected whenever the two sequences differed by an edit distance of one. Antigen specificity groups and MHC restriction were predicted for TRB CDR3 amino acid sequences with GLIPH2. To flag known CMV, EBV, HIV or tissue antigen associations, CDR3 amino acid sequences were matched against VDJdb and McPAS-TCR. Pre-ART, post-ART and control groups were compared with Wilcoxon signed-rank tests and Holm-Bonferroni correction. Held by TCRdb, this immuneACCESS table contains in-frame sequences only and omits some clones. Under half of the omission traces to an unresolved V gene where checked; the cause of the rest is unknown. V, J and clone size derive from that table, while D and trimming were established from the DNA sequence. For this sample there are around 25,000 clones; about 80% appear just once. The top ten constitute approximately 6% of the sample.

The CDR3 sequence holds 15 residues, the cysteine and phenylalanine included. Only the CDR3 portion is preserved as DNA: 45 bases, with reading frame beginning at the first base. The trim is 4 bases for V and 6 bases for J, with a gap of 16 bases between the germline ends. CDR1 and CDR2 are read off the germline V gene as MNHEY and SVGAGI. The paper as a whole reports these results and caveats: The repertoire was dominated across all time points by expanded TRB clones identified before ART initiation, although this dominance was seen to fluctuate and to decrease in many PLHIV after ART. Narrower CDR3 length ranges were observed in HIV repertoires than in controls, and an antigen-experienced repertoire with only a slight naive shift after ART was suggested by the network structure. Because PBMC availability was limited, only the TCR beta chain was sequenced, with no alpha chain pairing. No data were available on ART adherence, viral resistance or therapy changes, limiting inferences about post-ART repertoire changes. A significant increase in TRB diversity was found to be associated with ART initiation, although TRB diversity was observed to remain significantly below that of transplant donor controls even after long-term ART. Because pre-ART samples had limited cell numbers, profiling was done on unsorted PBMC rather than on sorted CD4+ and CD8+ T cells. The samples span the years 2004 to 2017, and the ART regimens used may be less effective than current regimens.

The specimen was unsorted PBMCs, collected 4.4 years after starting antiretroviral therapy. The chain uses TRBV6-5 and TRBJ2-1; tentative D gene TRBD1, with 6 bases matching. This sequence originates from a man aged 25-45 years with HIV. The CDR3 reads CASSSGIWGRNEQFF. The nucleotide sequence is given as TGTGCCAGCAGTTCGGGGATCTGGGGGCGCAATGAGCAGTTCTTC.